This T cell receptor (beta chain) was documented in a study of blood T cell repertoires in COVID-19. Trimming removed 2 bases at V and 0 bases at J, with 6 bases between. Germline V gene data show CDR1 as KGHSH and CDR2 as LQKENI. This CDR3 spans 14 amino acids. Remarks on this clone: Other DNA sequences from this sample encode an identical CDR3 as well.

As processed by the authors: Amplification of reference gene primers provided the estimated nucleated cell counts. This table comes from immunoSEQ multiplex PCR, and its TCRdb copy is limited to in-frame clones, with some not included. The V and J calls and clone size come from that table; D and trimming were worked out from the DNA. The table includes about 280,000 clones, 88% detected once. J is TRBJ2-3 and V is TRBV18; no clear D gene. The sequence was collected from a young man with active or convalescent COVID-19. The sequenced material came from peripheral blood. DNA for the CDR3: TGTGCCAGCTCACCAACCGGTAGCACAGATACGCAGTATTTT. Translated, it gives CASSPTGSTDTQYF.